A selection of T cell receptor beta chains follows, all from one sample in a study of cytomegalovirus exposure and HLA in healthy donors. Assay: immunoSEQ multiplex PCR; the TCRdb copy retains only in-frame clones and omits some. This table has 110,000 or so clones, 81% appearing once. What was sequenced was PBMCs. The receptors shown here come from a woman between 40 and 55 years old in good health and CMV-seronegative. CDR3s include the opening cysteine and the closing phenylalanine or tryptophan. The D gene is left open where the match is weak. Clone size appears in some rows only: once, few, many, or a class for an expanded clone.

d_call	v_call	j_call	clone_size	cdr3_aa	cdr3_nt
.	TRBV10-1	TRBJ2-3	.	CASSESQRPDTQYF	TGCGCCAGCAGTGAGTCTCAGCGCCCAGATACGCAGTATTTT
TRBD1	TRBV18	TRBJ2-5	.	CASSPVQGVQETQYF	TGTGCCAGCTCACCCGTCCAGGGGGTCCAAGAGACCCAGTACTTC
.	TRBV7-2	TRBJ2-7	.	CASSLVGGTSYEQYF	TGTGCCAGCAGCTTAGTTGGCGGGACCTCTTACGAGCAGTACTTC
.	TRBV19	TRBJ1-5	.	CASSIHLEGKNQPQHF	TGTGCCAGTAGTATACATTTGGAGGGGAAAAATCAGCCCCAGCATTTT
TRBD2	TRBV18	TRBJ2-5	.	CASCEAGEETQYF	TGTGCCAGCTGCGAAGCGGGGGAAGAGACCCAGTACTTC
.	TRBV11-2	TRBJ1-2	.	CASSLVRAGLYGYTF	TGTGCCAGCAGCTTAGTTCGGGCAGGGCTCTATGGCTACACCTTC
.	TRBV5-1	TRBJ1-1	.	CASSFEGRARRGTEAFF	TGCGCCAGCAGCTTCGAGGGTAGGGCGCGACGGGGCACTGAAGCTTTCTTT
.	TRBV6-5	TRBJ1-1	few	CASSYSRVTEAFF	TGTGCCAGCAGTTACTCGAGGGTCACTGAAGCTTTCTTT
TRBD1	TRBV29-1	TRBJ2-7	.	CSVLEGTGINYEQYF	TGCAGCGTGTTAGAGGGGACAGGGATAAATTACGAGCAGTACTTC
TRBD1	TRBV28	TRBJ2-6	.	CASSRQGQGLSGANVLTF	TGTGCCAGCAGCCGACAAGGACAGGGCCTCTCTGGGGCCAACGTCCTGACTTTC
TRBD1	TRBV19	TRBJ1-1	.	CATKQGLNTEAFF	TGTGCCACCAAACAGGGGCTGAACACTGAAGCTTTCTTT
TRBD1	TRBV7-6	TRBJ1-2	.	CASSLDDRAHYGYTF	TGTGCCAGCAGCTTAGATGACAGGGCCCACTATGGCTACACCTTC
TRBD1	TRBV10-1	TRBJ1-2	.	CASSAGTGVPSGYTF	TGCGCCAGCAGCGCCGGGACAGGGGTCCCTAGTGGCTACACCTTC
.	TRBV6-5	TRBJ1-2	.	CASTMTGSYGYTF	TGTGCCAGCACGATGACAGGATCCTATGGCTACACCTTC
TRBD1	TRBV15	TRBJ2-2	.	CATRPGQEYTGELFF	TGTGCCACCAGACCGGGACAGGAATACACCGGGGAGCTGTTTTTT
.	TRBV6-6	TRBJ2-4	once	CASSYSDSTKNIQYF	TGTGCCAGCAGTTACTCGGACAGTACCAAAAACATTCAGTACTTC
TRBD2	TRBV7-6	TRBJ2-1	.	CASTQVAGGLRNEQFF	TGTGCCAGCACCCAAGTGGCGGGGGGGCTTAGGAATGAGCAGTTCTTC
.	TRBV2	TRBJ2-7	few	CASSAQSTSRHEQYF	TGTGCCAGCAGCGCCCAGTCTACTAGTCGCCACGAGCAGTACTTC
TRBD1	TRBV6-5	TRBJ1-2	.	CASSYSWDSFYGYTF	TGTGCCAGCAGTTACTCATGGGACAGCTTCTATGGCTACACCTTC
.	TRBV7-3	TRBJ1-2	once	CASSPAGTNYGYTF	TGTGCCAGCAGCCCCGCGGGGACTAACTATGGCTACACCTTC
TRBD1	TRBV7-9	TRBJ1-2	.	CSSSRERTGGPDGYTF	TGTTCCAGCAGCAGGGAACGGACAGGGGGGCCTGATGGCTACACCTTC
TRBD2	TRBV7-2	TRBJ2-7	.	CASSLRREVTYEQYF	TGTGCCAGCAGCTTAAGGCGGGAGGTGACCTACGAGCAGTACTTC
.	TRBV7-9	TRBJ1-1	.	CASSLVVTEAFF	TGTGCCAGCAGCTTAGTAGTTACTGAAGCTTTCTTT
.	TRBV4-3	TRBJ2-3	.	CASSFQPTGSLADTQYF	TGCGCCAGCAGCTTCCAACCCACCGGGAGTTTGGCAGATACGCAGTATTTT
.	TRBV28	TRBJ1-1	.	CASSLQNTEAFF	TGTGCCAGCAGTTTACAAAACACTGAAGCTTTCTTT
.	TRBV6-1	TRBJ2-7	.	CASRGDAGQIYEQYF	TGTGCCAGCAGAGGAGATGCGGGACAGATTTACGAGCAGTACTTC
TRBD1	TRBV7-3	TRBJ2-3	.	CASSPNSGTGGRDTQYF	TGTGCCAGCAGCCCGAACTCCGGGACAGGGGGCCGGGATACGCAGTATTTT
.	TRBV20-1	TRBJ1-1	few	CSAREQGSAFF	TGCAGTGCTAGAGAGCAGGGATCGGCTTTCTTT